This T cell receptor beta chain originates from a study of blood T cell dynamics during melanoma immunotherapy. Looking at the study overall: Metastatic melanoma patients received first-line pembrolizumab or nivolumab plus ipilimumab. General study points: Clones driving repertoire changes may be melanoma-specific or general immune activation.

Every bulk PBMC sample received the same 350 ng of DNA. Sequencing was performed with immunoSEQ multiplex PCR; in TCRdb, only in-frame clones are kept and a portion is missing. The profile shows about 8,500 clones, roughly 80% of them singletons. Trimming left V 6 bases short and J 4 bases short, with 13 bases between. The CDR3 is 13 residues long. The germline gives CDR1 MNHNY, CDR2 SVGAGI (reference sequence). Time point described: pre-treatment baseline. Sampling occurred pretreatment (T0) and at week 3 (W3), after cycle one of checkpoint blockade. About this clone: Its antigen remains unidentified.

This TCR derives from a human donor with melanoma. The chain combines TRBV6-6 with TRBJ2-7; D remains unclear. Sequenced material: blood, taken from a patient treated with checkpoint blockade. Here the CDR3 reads CASRIATVYEQYF. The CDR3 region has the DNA TGTGCCAGCAGGATAGCAACAGTATACGAGCAGTACTTC.